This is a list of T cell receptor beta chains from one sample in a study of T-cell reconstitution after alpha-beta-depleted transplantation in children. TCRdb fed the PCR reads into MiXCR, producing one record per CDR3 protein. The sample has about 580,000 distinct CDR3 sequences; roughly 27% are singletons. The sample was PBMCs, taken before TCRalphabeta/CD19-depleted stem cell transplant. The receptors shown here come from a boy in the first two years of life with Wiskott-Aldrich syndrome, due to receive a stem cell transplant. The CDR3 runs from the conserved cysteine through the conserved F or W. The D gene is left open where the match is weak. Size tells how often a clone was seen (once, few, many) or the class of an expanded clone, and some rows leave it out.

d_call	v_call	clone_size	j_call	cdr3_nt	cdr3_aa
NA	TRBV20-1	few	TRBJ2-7	TGCAGTGCCACGTGGAGGGACCCCTACGAGCAGTACTTC	CSATWRDPYEQYF
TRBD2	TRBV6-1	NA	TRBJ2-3	TGTGCCAGCAGTCGAGGGAGCGGGAGAAGCACAGATACGCAGTATTTT	CASSRGSGRSTDTQYF
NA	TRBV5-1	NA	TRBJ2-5	TGCGCCAGCAGCTATGGGACCGGGCACGTCCAAGAGACCCAGTACTTC	CASSYGTGHVQETQYF
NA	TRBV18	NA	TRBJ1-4	TGTGCCAGCTCAGAGGGCCCAGGCGGTGAAAAACTGTTTTTT	CASSEGPGGEKLFF
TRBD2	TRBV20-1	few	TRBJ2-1	TGCAGTGCTATAACTAGCGGGAGGGGCTATGAGCAGTTCTTC	CSAITSGRGYEQFF
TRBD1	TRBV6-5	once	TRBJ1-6	TGTGCCAGCACCCACCCGGGACAGCCCTTCTTT	CASTHPGQPFF
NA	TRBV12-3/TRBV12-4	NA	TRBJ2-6	TGTGCCAGCAGCCGAGTGACCTCTGGGGCCAACGTCCTGACTTTC	CASSRVTSGANVLTF
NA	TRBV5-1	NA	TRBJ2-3	TGCGCCAGCAGCCCACCTGCAGTCTTAGCAAGCACAGATACGCAGTATTTT	CASSPPAVLASTDTQYF
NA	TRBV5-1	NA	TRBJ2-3	TGCGCCAGCAGCTTGCCGGGATTCACAGATACGCAGTATTTT	CASSLPGFTDTQYF
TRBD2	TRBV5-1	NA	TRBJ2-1	TGCGCCAGCAGGAGACTAGCGGAAAACAATGAGCAGTTCTTC	CASRRLAENNEQFF
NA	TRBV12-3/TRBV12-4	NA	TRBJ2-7	TGTGCCAGCACCCCGGACAGCTACGAGCAGTACTTC	CASTPDSYEQYF
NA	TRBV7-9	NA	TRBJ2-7	TGTGCCAGCAGTCTTAGGGCCCTCTACGAGCAGTACTTC	CASSLRALYEQYF
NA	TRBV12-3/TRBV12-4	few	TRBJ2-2	TGTGCCAGCTTGGGGGATAAACAGAGCCCCACCGGGGAGCTGTTTTTT	CASLGDKQSPTGELFF
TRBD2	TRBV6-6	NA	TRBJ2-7	TGTGCCAGCTTAGCGGGAGGGTCCTACGAGCAGTACTTC	CASLAGGSYEQYF
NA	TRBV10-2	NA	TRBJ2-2	TGCGCCAGCAGGTCGAGCGGCACCGGGGAGCTGTTTTTT	CASRSSGTGELFF
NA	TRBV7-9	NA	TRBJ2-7	TGTGCCAGCAGGCCAGCGGACCCATACGAGCAGTACTTC	CASRPADPYEQYF
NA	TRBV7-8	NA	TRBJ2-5	TGTGCCAGCAGTTTTCCGGACGGCGAGACCCAGTACTTC	CASSFPDGETQYF
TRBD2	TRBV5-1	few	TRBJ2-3	TGCGCCAGCAGCCCAGGACTAGCGGGAGCTAATACGCAGTATTTT	CASSPGLAGANTQYF
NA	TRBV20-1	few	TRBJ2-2	TGCAGTGCTAGGATAGACAGAGACTCGAACACCGGGGAGCTGTTTTTT	CSARIDRDSNTGELFF
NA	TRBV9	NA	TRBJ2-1	TGTGCCAGCAGCGTAGGGGAGGCATTCCATGAGCAGTTCTTC	CASSVGEAFHEQFF
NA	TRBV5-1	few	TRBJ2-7	TGCGCCAGCAGCTTGGACTTTTACTACGAGCAGTACTTC	CASSLDFYYEQYF
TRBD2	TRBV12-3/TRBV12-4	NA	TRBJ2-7	TGTGCCAGCAGTTTAAAAGCGGGGAGGTACGAGCAGTACTTC	CASSLKAGRYEQYF
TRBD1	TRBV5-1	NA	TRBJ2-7	TGCGCCAGCAGCCTACGATCTGACAGGGGCCCTCACGAGCAGTACTTC	CASSLRSDRGPHEQYF
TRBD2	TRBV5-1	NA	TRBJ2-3	TGCGCCAGCAGCTTGGGTTCTAGCGGGAGGACCCCAGATACGCAGTATTTT	CASSLGSSGRTPDTQYF
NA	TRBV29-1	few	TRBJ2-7	TGCAGCGTTGAATCGTTCGGCGAGCAGTACTTC	CSVESFGEQYF
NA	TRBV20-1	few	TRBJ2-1	TGCAGTGCTAGAGATCTGTTCTCGTACAATGAGCAGTTCTTC	CSARDLFSYNEQFF
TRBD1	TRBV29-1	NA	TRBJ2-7	TGCAGCGTGAGGGGGCAGTCATACGAGCAGTACTTC	CSVRGQSYEQYF
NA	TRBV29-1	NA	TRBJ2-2	TGCAGCGTTGAAAGGTCTGACACCGGGGAGCTGTTTTTT	CSVERSDTGELFF
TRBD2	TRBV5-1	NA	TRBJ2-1	TGCGCCAGCATGTGGGGTTTTGGGCGGGAGTACGATGAGCAGTTCTTC	CASMWGFGREYDEQFF
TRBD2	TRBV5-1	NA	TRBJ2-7	TGCGCCAGCAAAACTAGCGGTACCTACGAGCAGTACTTC	CASKTSGTYEQYF
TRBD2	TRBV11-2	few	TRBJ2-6	TGTGCCAGCAGCTTAGCTCTAGCGGGAGGGGCTGGGGCCAACGTCCTGACTTTC	CASSLALAGGAGANVLTF
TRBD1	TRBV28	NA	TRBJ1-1	TGTGCCAGCAGTCCTCGACAGGGGTGGGCTGAAGCTTTCTTT	CASSPRQGWAEAFF
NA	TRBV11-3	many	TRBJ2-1	TGTGCCAGCAGCCGGAGTAACAATGAGCAGTTCTTC	CASSRSNNEQFF
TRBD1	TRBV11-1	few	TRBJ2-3	TGTGCCAGCAGCCCAGGAGACAGGGGGTCCACAGATACGCAGTATTTT	CASSPGDRGSTDTQYF
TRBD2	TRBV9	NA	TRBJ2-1	TGTGCCAGCAGCAAAAAACTAGCGGGAGACCCCAATGAGCATTTCTTC	CASSKKLAGDPNEHFF
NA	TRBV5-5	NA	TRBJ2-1	TGTGCCAGCAGCCCATGGAATGAGCAGTTCTTC	CASSPWNEQFF
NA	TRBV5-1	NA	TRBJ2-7	TGCGCCAGCAGCTGGACGGGGGTCAGTGAGCAGTACTTC	CASSWTGVSEQYF
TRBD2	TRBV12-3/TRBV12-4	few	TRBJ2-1	TGTGCCAGCAGTCTAATTAGCGGGGGTAATGAGCAGTTCTTC	CASSLISGGNEQFF
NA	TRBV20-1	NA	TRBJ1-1	TGCAGTGCTAGAGTGGGCCAGGGCGGCACTGAAGCTTTCTTT	CSARVGQGGTEAFF
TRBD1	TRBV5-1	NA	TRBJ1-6	TGCGCCAGCAGCTACTGGGACAGGGATTCACCCCTCCACTTT	CASSYWDRDSPLHF
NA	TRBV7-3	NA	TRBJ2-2	TGTGCCAGCAGCCTCTCACATAACACCGGGGAGCTGTTTTTT	CASSLSHNTGELFF
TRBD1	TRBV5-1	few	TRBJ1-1	TGCGCCAGCAGCTTGGGGGGACAGATTGAAGCTTTCTTT	CASSLGGQIEAFF
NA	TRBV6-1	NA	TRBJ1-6	TGTGCCAGCAGTGAAGTTAAGGGTTTGAATTCACCCCTCCACTTT	CASSEVKGLNSPLHF
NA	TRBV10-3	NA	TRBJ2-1	TGTGCCATCAGGAAACCCCCTTGGTGGGGCAATGAGCAGTTCTTC	CAIRKPPWWGNEQFF
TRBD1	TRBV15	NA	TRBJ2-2	TGTGCCATCAGCGGTGAGGGTAGGGGGCTCGGGACCGGGGAGCTGTTTTTT	CAISGEGRGLGTGELFF
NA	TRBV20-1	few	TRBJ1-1	TGCAGTGCTAGAGATTTACCGACGAACACTGAAGCTTTCTTT	CSARDLPTNTEAFF